The clone carrying this TCR beta chain was counted a few times. Antigen unknown. These data originate in a study of molecular identifiers for immune sequencing clone quantification. Notes on the study in general: Clones with over 20 RNA copies captured over 99% of effector molecules but under 1% of naive ones. Spiked-in Jurkat TCR RNA corresponding to one cell was reported as detectable against approximately 1 million naive cells. Identical TCR molecules sharing a barcode could underestimate highly expanded clone sizes.

TCRdb called the PCR reads again in MiXCR, with one record for every CDR3 protein. The sample lists more than 550,000 distinct CDR3 sequences, less than 30% occurring once. This CDR3 contains 14 residues. J gave up 6 bases and V 6 bases, and 9 bases lay outside the gene matches. Germline CDR1 and CDR2: MNHEY and SMNVEV (reference sequence). Naive CD8 T cells were sorted, and the gate applied was CD8+CD4-CCR7+CD45RA+. The sample was naive CD8+ T cells from blood, with Jurkat cell RNA spiked in. Described subset: FACS-sorted CD8+CD4-CCR7+CD45RA+ naive T cells. The source is a human donor in good health. Some libraries in this study had Jurkat cell RNA spiked in. The chain joins TRBV27 to TRBJ1-1, with TRBD1 identical over 8 bases. CDR3 DNA: TGTGCCAGCAGCGAAACAGGGGGTCCAGCTGAAGCTTTCTTT. It translates to CASSETGGPAEAFF.